The clone carrying this T cell receptor beta chain was recorded a few times. The data are from a study of identical twins. CDR1 ENHRY and CDR2 SYGVKD come from the germline V gene. V was trimmed by 6 bases and J by 3 bases, leaving 12 bases between them. The CDR3 loop spans 14 amino acids. TCRdb itself ran the 5' RACE reads through MiXCR, one entry per CDR3 protein. Among 500,000 to 550,000 distinct CDR3 sequences listed, roughly 21% were seen once. This sample was shared with a second study, whose subject was T cells expressing NK-cell markers.

This TCR was recovered from a woman between 18 and 29 years old in good health. The genes are TRBV10-3 and TRBJ1-5; possible D gene TRBD1, 6 bases. Sequencing used CD4+ T cells sorted from blood. CDR3 sequence reads: CAIRAGVDNQPQHF. DNA for the CDR3: TGTGCCATCAGGGCAGGGGTCGACAATCAGCCCCAGCATTTT.